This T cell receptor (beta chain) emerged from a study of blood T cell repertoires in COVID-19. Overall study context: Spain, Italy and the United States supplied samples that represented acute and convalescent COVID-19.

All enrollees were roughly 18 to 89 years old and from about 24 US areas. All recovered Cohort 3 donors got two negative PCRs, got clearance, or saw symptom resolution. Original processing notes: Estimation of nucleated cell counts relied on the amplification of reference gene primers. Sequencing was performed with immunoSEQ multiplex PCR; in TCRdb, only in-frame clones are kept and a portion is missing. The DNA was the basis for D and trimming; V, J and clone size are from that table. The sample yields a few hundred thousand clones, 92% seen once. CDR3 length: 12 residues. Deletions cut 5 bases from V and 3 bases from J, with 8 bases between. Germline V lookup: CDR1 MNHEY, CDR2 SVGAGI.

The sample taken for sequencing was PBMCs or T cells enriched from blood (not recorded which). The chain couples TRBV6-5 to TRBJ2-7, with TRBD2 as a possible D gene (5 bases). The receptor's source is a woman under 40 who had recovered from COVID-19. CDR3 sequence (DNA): TGTGCCAGCAGTAACCGGGACTACGAGCAGTACTTC. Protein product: CASSNRDYEQYF.